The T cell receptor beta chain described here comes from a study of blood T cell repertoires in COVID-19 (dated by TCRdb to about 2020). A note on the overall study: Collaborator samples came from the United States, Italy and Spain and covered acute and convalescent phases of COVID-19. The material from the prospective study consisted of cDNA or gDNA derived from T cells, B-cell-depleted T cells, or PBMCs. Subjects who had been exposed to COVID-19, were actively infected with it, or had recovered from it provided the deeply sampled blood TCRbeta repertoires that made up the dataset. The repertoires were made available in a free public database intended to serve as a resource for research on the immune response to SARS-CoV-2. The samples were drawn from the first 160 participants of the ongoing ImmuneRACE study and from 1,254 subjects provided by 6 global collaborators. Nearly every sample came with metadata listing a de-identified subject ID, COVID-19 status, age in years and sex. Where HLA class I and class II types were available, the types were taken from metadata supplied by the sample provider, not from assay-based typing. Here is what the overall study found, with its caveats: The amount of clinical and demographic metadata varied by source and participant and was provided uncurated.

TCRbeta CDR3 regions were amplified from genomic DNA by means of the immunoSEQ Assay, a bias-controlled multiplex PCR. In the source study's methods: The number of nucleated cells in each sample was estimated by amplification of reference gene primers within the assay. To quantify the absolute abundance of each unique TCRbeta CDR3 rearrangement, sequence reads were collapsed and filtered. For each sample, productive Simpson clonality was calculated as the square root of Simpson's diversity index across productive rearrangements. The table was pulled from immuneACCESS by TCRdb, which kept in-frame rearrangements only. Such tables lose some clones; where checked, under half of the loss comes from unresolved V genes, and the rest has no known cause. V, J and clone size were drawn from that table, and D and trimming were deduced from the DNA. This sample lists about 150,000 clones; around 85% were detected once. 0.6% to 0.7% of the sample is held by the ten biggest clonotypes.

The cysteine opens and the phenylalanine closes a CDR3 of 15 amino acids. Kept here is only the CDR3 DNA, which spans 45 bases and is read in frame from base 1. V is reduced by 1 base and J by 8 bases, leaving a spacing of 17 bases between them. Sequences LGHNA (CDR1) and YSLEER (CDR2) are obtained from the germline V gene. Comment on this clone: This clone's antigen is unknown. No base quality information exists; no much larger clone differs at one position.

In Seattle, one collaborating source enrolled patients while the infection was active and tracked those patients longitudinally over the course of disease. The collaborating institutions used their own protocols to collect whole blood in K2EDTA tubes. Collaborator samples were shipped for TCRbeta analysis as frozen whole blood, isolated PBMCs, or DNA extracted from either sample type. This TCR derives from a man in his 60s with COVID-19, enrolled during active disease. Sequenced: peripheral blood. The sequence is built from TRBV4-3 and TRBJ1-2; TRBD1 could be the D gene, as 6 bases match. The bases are TGCGCCAGCAGCCAAGCGGGCAGGGGCCCTAGGGGCTACACCTTC. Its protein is CASSQAGRGPRGYTF.